This paragraph covers one TCR beta chain sequence. This entry is derived from a study of blood T cell repertoires in COVID-19. As for the study in general: PBMCs, B-cell-depleted T cells, or T cells provided the cDNA or gDNA that made up the material.

Sequencing used immunoSEQ multiplex PCR; TCRdb keeps in-frame clones, though not all of them. Here the sample spans 350,000 to 400,000 clones, about 88% being singletons. Germline CDR1 reads SGDLS; CDR2 reads YYNGEE. This CDR3 is 14 amino acids long. Trimming removed 4 bases from V and 8 bases from J; junction bases left unmatched: 8. The sequencing sample was made of peripheral blood. The sequence was collected from a woman aged 60-75 years with COVID-19, enrolled during active disease. The gene calls are TRBV9 and TRBJ2-2; 7 positions match TRBD1. The CDR3 loop reads CASSSRQGGGELFF. DNA of the CDR3: TGTGCCAGCAGCAGCCGACAGGGCGGGGGGGAGCTGTTTTTT.